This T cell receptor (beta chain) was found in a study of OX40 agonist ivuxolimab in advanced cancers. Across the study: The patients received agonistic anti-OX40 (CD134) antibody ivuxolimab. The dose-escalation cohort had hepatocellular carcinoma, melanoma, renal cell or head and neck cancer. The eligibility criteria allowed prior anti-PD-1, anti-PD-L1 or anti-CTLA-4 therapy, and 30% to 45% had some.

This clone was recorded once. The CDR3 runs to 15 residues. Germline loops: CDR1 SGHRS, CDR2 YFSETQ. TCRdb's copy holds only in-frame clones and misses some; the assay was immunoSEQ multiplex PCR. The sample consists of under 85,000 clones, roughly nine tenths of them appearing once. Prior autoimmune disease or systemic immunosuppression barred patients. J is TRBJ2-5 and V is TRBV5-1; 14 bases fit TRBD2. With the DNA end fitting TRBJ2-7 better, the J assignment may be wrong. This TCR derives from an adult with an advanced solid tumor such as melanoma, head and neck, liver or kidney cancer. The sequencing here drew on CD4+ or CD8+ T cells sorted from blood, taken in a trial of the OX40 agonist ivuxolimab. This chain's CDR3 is CASGWTSGGIYEQYF. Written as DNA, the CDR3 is TGCGCCAGCGGCTGGACTAGCGGGGGGATCTACGAGCAGTACTTC.